The rows below give T cell receptor beta chains drawn from one sample of a study of T cells in Graves' hyperthyroidism and ophthalmopathy. MiXCR was run by TCRdb on the multiplex PCR reads, yielding one entry per CDR3 protein. The sample lists under 350,000 distinct CDR3 sequences, roughly a fifth occurring once. The sample consisted of blood. The receptors here all came from a woman in her forties or fifties with Graves' hyperthyroidism. Both conserved end residues are part of each CDR3. Each record gives: J gene, V gene, D gene, clone size, CDR3 protein, CDR3 DNA. D genes are given only for firm matches. The size field is filled for only some rows; it gives once, few, many or a size class.

j_gene: TRBJ2-3; v_gene: TRBV2; d_gene: NA; abundance: many; CDR3aa: CASSFRGSGADTQYF; CDR3nt: TGTGCCAGCAGTTTTCGAGGGTCTGGGGCAGATACGCAGTATTTT
j_gene: TRBJ1-3; v_gene: TRBV7-6; d_gene: NA; abundance: few; CDR3aa: CASTPGATERKRGGNTIYF; CDR3nt: TGTGCCAGCACCCCAGGGGCCACGGAACGGAAGCGCGGGGGAAACACCATATATTTT
j_gene: TRBJ1-6; v_gene: TRBV28; d_gene: TRBD1; abundance: many; CDR3aa: CASSPEGQGNSPLHF; CDR3nt: TGTGCCAGCAGTCCGGAGGGACAGGGAAATTCACCCCTCCACTTT
j_gene: TRBJ2-5; v_gene: TRBV30; d_gene: NA; abundance: NA; CDR3aa: CACRASLAQYF; CDR3nt: TGTGCCTGCAGGGCTAGTTTGGCCCAGTACTTC
j_gene: TRBJ2-2; v_gene: TRBV2; d_gene: TRBD1; abundance: NA; CDR3aa: CASSQETGENTGELFF; CDR3nt: TGTGCCAGCAGTCAGGAGACAGGGGAAAACACCGGGGAGCTGTTTTTT
j_gene: TRBJ2-7; v_gene: TRBV5-6; d_gene: TRBD2; abundance: many; CDR3aa: CASNLRTSGRASHEQYF; CDR3nt: TGTGCCAGCAACTTGAGGACTAGCGGGAGGGCCTCTCACGAGCAGTACTTC
j_gene: TRBJ1-2; v_gene: TRBV2; d_gene: TRBD1; abundance: many; CDR3aa: CASSEAGRGLRYGYTF; CDR3nt: TGTGCCAGCAGTGAAGCGGGAAGGGGGCTTAGATATGGCTACACCTTC
j_gene: TRBJ2-1; v_gene: TRBV6-6; d_gene: TRBD1; abundance: NA; CDR3aa: CASSYLTGDEQFF; CDR3nt: TGTGCCAGCAGTTACCTGACAGGGGACGAGCAGTTCTTC
j_gene: TRBJ2-1; v_gene: TRBV10-1; d_gene: NA; abundance: NA; CDR3aa: CASPRDRYNEQFF; CDR3nt: TGCGCCAGCCCGAGGGACCGGTACAATGAGCAGTTCTTC
j_gene: TRBJ1-3; v_gene: TRBV28; d_gene: TRBD1; abundance: few; CDR3aa: CATSLGQYAGNTIYF; CDR3nt: TGTGCCACCTCACTGGGACAGTATGCTGGAAACACCATATATTTT
j_gene: TRBJ2-1; v_gene: TRBV28; d_gene: TRBD2; abundance: NA; CDR3aa: CASSLSWAGVYNEQFF; CDR3nt: TGTGCCAGCAGTTTATCCTGGGCGGGAGTATACAATGAGCAGTTCTTC
j_gene: TRBJ2-2; v_gene: TRBV5-1; d_gene: NA; abundance: many; CDR3aa: CASSPRGANTGELFF; CDR3nt: TGCGCCAGCAGCCCCCGTGGAGCGAACACCGGGGAGCTGTTTTTT
j_gene: TRBJ1-5; v_gene: TRBV12-3/TRBV12-4; d_gene: NA; abundance: many; CDR3aa: CASSSRQGNQPQHF; CDR3nt: TGTGCCAGCAGTTCGCGGCAGGGGAATCAGCCCCAGCATTTT
j_gene: TRBJ2-2; v_gene: TRBV12-3/TRBV12-4; d_gene: TRBD2; abundance: NA; CDR3aa: CASRRLAGGPEIAGELFF; CDR3nt: TGTGCCAGCAGGCGACTAGCGGGAGGGCCAGAGATCGCCGGGGAGCTGTTTTTT
j_gene: TRBJ2-1; v_gene: TRBV4-2; d_gene: NA; abundance: many; CDR3aa: CASSQDGGARGNEQFF; CDR3nt: TGTGCCAGCAGCCAAGATGGGGGGGCACGGGGCAATGAGCAGTTCTTC
j_gene: TRBJ1-4; v_gene: TRBV18; d_gene: NA; abundance: few; CDR3aa: CASSPLNRESEKLFF; CDR3nt: TGTGCCAGCTCACCACTGAACAGGGAGAGTGAAAAACTGTTTTTT
j_gene: TRBJ2-3; v_gene: TRBV11-3; d_gene: TRBD2; abundance: many; CDR3aa: CASSQPGLAVDTQYF; CDR3nt: TGTGCCAGCAGCCAACCGGGACTAGCAGTAGATACGCAGTATTTT
j_gene: TRBJ2-4; v_gene: TRBV20-1; d_gene: NA; abundance: many; CDR3aa: CSARGTASIGRNIQYF; CDR3nt: TGCAGTGCTAGAGGGACAGCGTCTATCGGACGAAACATTCAGTACTTC
j_gene: TRBJ1-5; v_gene: TRBV7-9; d_gene: NA; abundance: few; CDR3aa: CASSPYAGLPGSNQPQHF; CDR3nt: TGTGCCAGCAGCCCATACGCGGGCCTCCCAGGCAGCAATCAGCCCCAGCATTTT
j_gene: TRBJ2-5; v_gene: TRBV12-3/TRBV12-4; d_gene: TRBD1; abundance: many; CDR3aa: CASSVYRGLGETQYF; CDR3nt: TGTGCCAGCAGTGTATACAGGGGGCTTGGTGAGACCCAGTACTTC
j_gene: TRBJ2-5; v_gene: TRBV2; d_gene: NA; abundance: NA; CDR3aa: CASTNRGTRGTQYF; CDR3nt: TGTGCCAGCACGAATCGGGGGACCCGAGGGACCCAGTACTTC
j_gene: TRBJ2-1; v_gene: TRBV5-1; d_gene: TRBD2; abundance: many; CDR3aa: CASSLPSGEQFF; CDR3nt: TGCGCCAGCAGCTTGCCTAGCGGAGAGCAGTTCTTC
j_gene: TRBJ1-1; v_gene: TRBV12-3/TRBV12-4; d_gene: NA; abundance: many; CDR3aa: CASSPGRQNTEAFF; CDR3nt: TGTGCCAGCAGTCCGGGACGGCAGAACACTGAAGCTTTCTTT
j_gene: TRBJ2-7; v_gene: TRBV15; d_gene: NA; abundance: few; CDR3aa: CATSRDSGNYEQYF; CDR3nt: TGTGCCACCAGCAGAGATTCAGGGAACTACGAGCAGTACTTC
j_gene: TRBJ2-7; v_gene: TRBV30; d_gene: NA; abundance: many; CDR3aa: CAWNGRVSYEQYF; CDR3nt: TGTGCCTGGAACGGTAGGGTTTCCTACGAGCAGTACTTC
j_gene: TRBJ1-2; v_gene: TRBV2; d_gene: NA; abundance: many; CDR3aa: CASNIIQGSVSGYTF; CDR3nt: TGTGCCAGCAACATTATCCAGGGGAGTGTGTCTGGCTACACCTTC
j_gene: TRBJ1-1; v_gene: TRBV30; d_gene: NA; abundance: many; CDR3aa: CAWTEQVVGTEAFF; CDR3nt: TGTGCCTGGACCGAGCAGGTCGTGGGAACTGAAGCTTTCTTT
j_gene: TRBJ2-2; v_gene: TRBV9; d_gene: NA; abundance: few; CDR3aa: CASSVEVFSLGELFF; CDR3nt: TGTGCCAGCAGCGTAGAAGTTTTCTCGCTCGGGGAGCTGTTTTTT
j_gene: TRBJ2-5; v_gene: TRBV4-2; d_gene: TRBD2; abundance: NA; CDR3aa: CASSQDQGGRHETQYF; CDR3nt: TGTGCCAGCAGCCAAGATCAGGGCGGGAGACACGAGACCCAGTACTTC
j_gene: TRBJ1-2; v_gene: TRBV4-1; d_gene: NA; abundance: NA; CDR3aa: CASSQVPTDPYGYTF; CDR3nt: TGCGCCAGCAGCCAAGTCCCAACTGACCCCTATGGCTACACCTTC
j_gene: TRBJ2-1; v_gene: TRBV9; d_gene: NA; abundance: few; CDR3aa: CASSVSSLSYNEQFF; CDR3nt: TGTGCCAGCAGCGTATCGTCCCTTTCCTACAATGAGCAGTTCTTC
j_gene: TRBJ1-2; v_gene: TRBV27; d_gene: NA; abundance: many; CDR3aa: CASSLSDPGSGYGYTF; CDR3nt: TGTGCCAGCAGTTTATCGGACCCGGGCAGTGGCTATGGCTACACCTTC
j_gene: TRBJ2-7; v_gene: TRBV11-2; d_gene: NA; abundance: NA; CDR3aa: CASSSLWGSYEQYF; CDR3nt: TGTGCCAGCAGCTCTCTCTGGGGCTCCTACGAGCAGTACTTC
j_gene: TRBJ2-1; v_gene: TRBV6-4; d_gene: NA; abundance: many; CDR3aa: CASSPGTSGLNEQFF; CDR3nt: TGTGCCAGCAGCCCCGGGACCTCGGGGCTCAATGAGCAGTTCTTC
j_gene: TRBJ2-7; v_gene: TRBV11-2; d_gene: NA; abundance: NA; CDR3aa: CASSMEAGVPHEQYF; CDR3nt: TGTGCCAGTAGTATGGAGGCAGGAGTACCCCACGAGCAGTACTTC
j_gene: TRBJ2-7; v_gene: TRBV3-1; d_gene: NA; abundance: NA; CDR3aa: CASSQELGRGDYEQYF; CDR3nt: TGTGCCAGCAGCCAAGAATTGGGCAGGGGAGACTACGAGCAGTACTTC
j_gene: TRBJ2-3; v_gene: TRBV5-1; d_gene: NA; abundance: few; CDR3aa: CASSLRTKSCSGADTQYF; CDR3nt: TGCGCCAGCAGCTTGAGGACTAAGTCGTGTTCTGGGGCAGATACGCAGTATTTT
j_gene: TRBJ2-5; v_gene: TRBV3-1; d_gene: NA; abundance: many; CDR3aa: CASSQRQVGKETQYF; CDR3nt: TGTGCCAGCAGCCAACGGCAGGTGGGGAAAGAGACCCAGTACTTC
j_gene: TRBJ1-5; v_gene: TRBV19; d_gene: NA; abundance: few; CDR3aa: CASSNGLLGGQPQHF; CDR3nt: TGTGCCAGTAGCAATGGACTCCTGGGGGGTCAGCCCCAGCATTTT
j_gene: TRBJ2-1; v_gene: TRBV12-3/TRBV12-4; d_gene: NA; abundance: many; CDR3aa: CASSLGGASINEQFF; CDR3nt: TGTGCCAGCAGTTTAGGGGGGGCGTCCATCAATGAGCAGTTCTTC